A selection of T cell receptor beta chains follows, all from one sample in a study of control samples from healthy donors and cancer patients. The data were produced by immunoSEQ multiplex PCR, yet TCRdb's version contains in-frame clones alone and is incomplete. Among approximately 97,000 clones, around 92% were seen once, and the ten largest hold 2% to 3%. Sequencing was performed on blood. These receptors came from a woman aged 18-35 years in good health. CDR3s include the opening cysteine and the closing phenylalanine or tryptophan. The D gene is left open where the match is weak. Only part of the rows carry a size: once, few, many, or a class if the clone is expanded.

v_gene,j_gene,d_gene,abundance,CDR3nt,CDR3aa
TRBV27,TRBJ2-5,-,-,TGTGCCAGCAGTTGGGACGGCAGGGGAGAGACCCAGTACTTC,CASSWDGRGETQYF
TRBV27,TRBJ2-5,TRBD1,-,TGTGCCAGCAGTCCACGGGACAGACTGAAAGAGACCCAGTACTTC,CASSPRDRLKETQYF
TRBV12-3/TRBV12-4,TRBJ1-5,-,few,TGTGCCAGCAGTTTTCCCTCCTCGCCCCAGCATTTT,CASSFPSSPQHF
TRBV6-6,TRBJ1-2,-,-,TGTGCCAGCAGTTACGGGACGGCAGTTAGATATGGCTACACCTTC,CASSYGTAVRYGYTF
TRBV14,TRBJ1-1,-,-,TGTGCCAGCAGCCCGCGACAGAACACTGAAGCTTTCTTT,CASSPRQNTEAFF
TRBV4-3,TRBJ2-6,-,-,TGCGCCAGCAGCCAAGGCCTATCTGGGGCCAACGTCCTGACTTTC,CASSQGLSGANVLTF
TRBV27,TRBJ1-2,TRBD1,-,TGTGCCAGCAGTTTCACAGGGGGCGCGAGGGGCTACACCTTC,CASSFTGGARGYTF
TRBV7-9,TRBJ2-1,TRBD1,-,TGTGCCAGCACCACCTGGGACAGAAGTTTAAATGAGCAGTTCTTC,CASTTWDRSLNEQFF
TRBV12-5,TRBJ2-2,-,-,TGTGCTAGTGGCCTACCACTAGTGAACACCGGGGAGCTGTTTTTT,CASGLPLVNTGELFF
TRBV4-2,TRBJ1-2,-,-,TGTGCCAGCAGCCAAGGAGGCAGAATCTATGGCTACACCTTC,CASSQGGRIYGYTF
TRBV11-3,TRBJ1-1,-,-,TGTGCCAGCAGCTTAGAGGGCCTCAAGAACACTGAAGCTTTCTTT,CASSLEGLKNTEAFF
TRBV28,TRBJ2-3,-,-,TGTGCCAGCACTCCGTGGGGAGCTGCGGATACGCAGTATTTT,CASTPWGAADTQYF
TRBV7-9,TRBJ2-4,-,-,TGTGCCAGCAGCTTTCCGACCCCCGGGTATGGTAGAAACATTCAGTACTTC,CASSFPTPGYGRNIQYF
TRBV24-1,TRBJ2-1,-,-,TGTGCCACCAGTGTACTCAATGAGCAGTTCTTC,CATSVLNEQFF
TRBV6-6,TRBJ1-6,-,-,TGTGCCAGCAGTAAAGAGGGCATTCCTGCGCTCCACTTT,CASSKEGIPALHF
TRBV11-2,TRBJ2-5,TRBD2,-,TGTGCCAGCAGCTTAGATCCTAGCGGGGGGGCAGAGACCCAGTACTTC,CASSLDPSGGAETQYF
TRBV14,TRBJ2-3,TRBD1,-,TGTGCCAGCAGCCAAAGGGGCCGGGACAGGGTCACAGATACGCAGTATTTT,CASSQRGRDRVTDTQYF
TRBV30,TRBJ2-7,TRBD2,once,TGTGCCTGGAGTAGGGGACTAGCGGAAATTTTCTCCTACGAGCAGTACTTC,CAWSRGLAEIFSYEQYF
TRBV2,TRBJ1-4,-,-,TGTGCCAGCAGTGATTTTGTTGGGTTCGGTGCAACTAATGAAAAACTGTTTTTT,CASSDFVGFGATNEKLFF
TRBV2,TRBJ2-7,-,-,TGTGCCAGCAGTGAGGTGGACTTCTCCTACGAGCAGTACTTC,CASSEVDFSYEQYF
TRBV7-6,TRBJ1-1,-,-,TGTGCCAGCAGCTTAGTACCCGGGCGTGAAGCTTTCTTT,CASSLVPGREAFF
TRBV14,TRBJ1-3,TRBD1,-,TGTGCCAGCAGCTCAATTCGACAGGGCAGCTCTGGAAACACCATATATTTT,CASSSIRQGSSGNTIYF
TRBV5-1,TRBJ2-3,TRBD2,-,TGCGCCAGCAGCTTTAAGCGGGGGCTAGGTACAGATACGCAGTATTTT,CASSFKRGLGTDTQYF
TRBV27,TRBJ2-4,-,-,TGTGCCAGCAAGTCGATGCTAGCCAAAAACATTCAGTACTTC,CASKSMLAKNIQYF
TRBV3-1/TRBV3-2,TRBJ2-3,-,-,TGTGCCAGCAGCCTTACGGACTCGGATGGAGATACGCAGTATTTT,CASSLTDSDGDTQYF
TRBV19,TRBJ1-1,-,-,TGTGCCAGTAGTATAATCTCGAACACTGAAGCTTTCTTT,CASSIISNTEAFF
TRBV27,TRBJ2-7,-,-,TGTGCCAGCAGTTCCGGGACGTCCTACGAGCAGTACTTC,CASSSGTSYEQYF
TRBV5-1,TRBJ2-2,-,-,TGCGCCAGCAGCGCTTGGGGACTCGACACCGGGGAGCTGTTTTTT,CASSAWGLDTGELFF
TRBV3-1/TRBV3-2,TRBJ1-3,-,-,TGTGCCAGCAGCCAAGATGAAACTACCGGAAACACCATATATTTT,CASSQDETTGNTIYF
TRBV28,TRBJ1-5,-,-,TGTGCCAGCAGCACGGGCGGGGCAGCGGATCAGCCCCAGCATTTT,CASSTGGAADQPQHF
TRBV7-6,TRBJ2-2,-,-,TGTGCCAGCAGCCTACGCCCCCAAGGGTCCGGGGAGCTGTTTTTT,CASSLRPQGSGELFF
TRBV7-3,TRBJ2-7,TRBD2,-,TGTGCCAGCAGCTTAAAGGCGGGGGGACTCGGCGTCTCCTACGAGCAGTACTTC,CASSLKAGGLGVSYEQYF
TRBV30,TRBJ2-7,-,-,TGTGCCTGGAGTGAACAGGGGACTACGCCGCAGTACTTC,CAWSEQGTTPQYF
TRBV12-3/TRBV12-4,TRBJ1-5,-,-,TGTGCCAGCAGTACCCGTTGGGGTGGGCCCCAGCATTTT,CASSTRWGGPQHF
TRBV15,TRBJ1-2,-,once,TGTGCCACCAGCATGGAACAGAAATATGGCTACACCTTC,CATSMEQKYGYTF
TRBV18,TRBJ1-5,TRBD1,once,TGTGCCAGCTCACCGGACAGGGCAGTTCAGCCCCAGCATTTT,CASSPDRAVQPQHF
TRBV28,TRBJ2-2,-,-,TGTGCCAGCAGTATACTTCCCGGGGCGAACACCGGGGAGCTGTTTTTT,CASSILPGANTGELFF
TRBV28,TRBJ1-1,TRBD1,-,TGTGCCAGCAGTCAACAGGGGGATCACACTGAAGCTTTCTTT,CASSQQGDHTEAFF
TRBV5-1,TRBJ1-2,TRBD1,-,TGCGCCAGCGGGACAGGGTCGGGCTACACCTTC,CASGTGSGYTF
TRBV5-5,TRBJ2-5,TRBD2,-,TGTGCCAGCAGCTTGCCTAGCGGGGGAAAGACCCAGTACTTC,CASSLPSGGKTQYF
TRBV7-8,TRBJ2-7,-,-,TGTGCCAGCAGCCCACCTGACAGTTCTTACGAGCAGTACTTC,CASSPPDSSYEQYF
TRBV20-1,TRBJ1-5,-,-,TGCAGTGCTAGTGTGGGGAGCGATCAGCCCCAGCATTTT,CSASVGSDQPQHF
TRBV4-1,TRBJ2-7,TRBD1,once,TGCGCCAGCAGCCAACCACGGGACAGGGTCTACGAGCAGTACTTC,CASSQPRDRVYEQYF
TRBV7-8,TRBJ1-1,TRBD1,-,TGTGCCAGCAGCTTAGGGACAGGGTCTAAAGTAACGAGAGCTTTCTTT,CASSLGTGSKVTRAFF
TRBV27,TRBJ2-1,TRBD1,-,TGTGCCAGCAGCCGAGACAGGGGGGTCAATGAGCAGTTCTTC,CASSRDRGVNEQFF
TRBV11-3,TRBJ2-2,-,-,TGTGCCAGCAGCTTAGTCGGGTTCACCGGGGAGCTGTTTTTT,CASSLVGFTGELFF
TRBV29-1,TRBJ1-1,TRBD1,-,TGCAGCGTTGAACCTTCCGGGACAGCCTACACTGAAGCTTTCTTT,CSVEPSGTAYTEAFF
TRBV11-2,TRBJ2-2,TRBD1,once,TGTGCCAGCAGTAATCCAGGGGGCACCGGGGAGCTGTTTTTT,CASSNPGGTGELFF
TRBV27,TRBJ2-2,TRBD1,-,TGTGCCAGCAATAGGGGGACAGGGGTTACCGGGGAGCTGTTTTTT,CASNRGTGVTGELFF
TRBV6-4,TRBJ2-6,TRBD1,-,TGTGCCAGCAGTGACTCCGGGACAGGGTACTCTGGGGCCAACGTCCTGACTTTC,CASSDSGTGYSGANVLTF
TRBV30,TRBJ1-5,-,-,TGTGCCTGGAGTGTAGGGTCGACAGTCAATCAGCCCCAGCATTTT,CAWSVGSTVNQPQHF
TRBV30,TRBJ2-1,TRBD2,-,TGTGCCTGGAGTAGTAAGCGGGGGGCGGGCGATGAGCAGTTCTTC,CAWSSKRGAGDEQFF